These T cell receptor beta chains were read from a single sample in a study of patients and donors after allogeneic stem cell transplantation. MiXCR, run by TCRdb on the RT-PCR reads, gives a single entry per CDR3 protein. The table records some 10,000 distinct CDR3 sequences, about 4% of them present only once. Material: blood, either unsorted or a sorted T cell fraction (not recorded which). All receptors derive from a human donor who was either an allogeneic HSCT recipient or a stem cell or donor lymphocyte infusion donor (not recorded which). It is not recorded whose cells these are; they may come from a transplant donor. CDR3s leave out the opening cysteine and the closing phenylalanine or tryptophan.

TRBJ1-2 TRBV14 ASSPAGTVKYGYT
TRBJ1-4 TRBV20-1 SARDPDRANEKLF
TRBJ2-2 TRBV28 ASSSRNTGELF
TRBJ2-5 TRBV10-2 ASRLDWGEETQY
TRBJ2-7 TRBV28 ASSSWGGQRSYEQY
TRBJ2-3 TRBV4-3 ASSQAELGSTDTQY
TRBJ2-5 TRBV4-3 ASSQGGGQGEETQY
TRBJ2-7 TRBV7-8 ASSLVLVPYEQY
TRBJ2-5 TRBV3-1 ASSQGFQETQY
TRBJ2-7 TRBV3-1 ASSQMRLAGVPYEQY
TRBJ2-1 TRBV28 ASSRNRPSTDYNEQF
TRBJ2-7 TRBV7-9 ASSSMPVYEQY
TRBJ1-6 TRBV28 ASKVTSNSPLH
TRBJ1-1 TRBV20-1 SAPAQGRDTEAF
TRBJ1-2 TRBV28 ASYSSTNYGYT
TRBJ2-1 TRBV7-2 ASSLGGSGYNEQF
TRBJ1-2 TRBV7-2 ASSRGRGDGYT
TRBJ2-2 TRBV5-1 ASSLGSQGAGELF
TRBJ1-4 TRBV12-3/TRBV12-4 ASRARTATNEKLF
TRBJ2-1 TRBV28 ASSGQSHWDEQF
TRBJ2-7 TRBV11-2 ASSLVAASSYEQY
TRBJ2-3 TRBV7-8 ASSLKGQGESTDTQY
TRBJ1-6 TRBV28 ASSLGIGNNSPLH
TRBJ1-1 TRBV3-1 ASSQEIGVTEAF
TRBJ2-2 TRBV12-3/TRBV12-4 ASSLQGLNTGELF
TRBJ2-3 TRBV18 ASSPDPPDTQY
TRBJ2-7 TRBV7-9 ASSGSSRLREQY
TRBJ2-7 TRBV27 ASSLGVGAYEQY
TRBJ2-4 TRBV6-2/TRBV6-3 ASTLPPGRAKNIQY
TRBJ1-5 TRBV28 ASSLRTGNQPQH
TRBJ2-1 TRBV29-1 TLRGSYNEQF
TRBJ2-5 TRBV7-9 ASSPPRSETQY
TRBJ2-7 TRBV27 ASSLGIDRVWEQY
TRBJ2-3 TRBV27 ASSLFLGTSTDTQY
TRBJ2-7 TRBV7-9 ASSLAGTYEQY
TRBJ2-4 TRBV5-5 ASSQWWDIQY
TRBJ2-5 TRBV5-1 ASSKGTVQETQY
TRBJ2-1 TRBV9 ASSVSSGRPYNEQF
TRBJ2-7 TRBV28 ASSLGYKQY
TRBJ2-1 TRBV20-1 SALTTYNEQF
TRBJ2-2 TRBV18 ASSLSRGRNNGELF
TRBJ2-1 TRBV20-1 SARDGPEGLAFREQF
TRBJ2-6 TRBV6-2/TRBV6-3 ASRKTGKVAGANVLT
TRBJ1-1 TRBV6-5 ASRWQGTNTEAF
TRBJ2-5 TRBV2 ASTGTGGKETQY
TRBJ1-5 TRBV28 ASTEVLVQPQH
TRBJ2-3 TRBV29-1 SVALAGITDTQY
TRBJ2-1 TRBV29-1 SVDNEQF
TRBJ1-1 TRBV5-1 ASSLESHTEAF
TRBJ1-6 TRBV2 ASSEFSPLH
TRBJ2-6 TRBV7-3 ASSTGGPVLT
TRBJ2-2 TRBV5-1 ASSWLRSGELF
TRBJ1-2 TRBV5-6 ASSLADLRGYT
TRBJ2-7 TRBV20-1 SAQSRAVGTYEQY
TRBJ1-5 TRBV7-8 ASSSLQTGFGGNQPQH
TRBJ1-4 TRBV7-9 ASSPWDSNEKLF
TRBJ1-1 TRBV5-1 ASRGGGGLDTEAF
TRBJ1-1 TRBV20-1 SARVDNTEAF
TRBJ2-1 TRBV18 ASSATSGNEQF